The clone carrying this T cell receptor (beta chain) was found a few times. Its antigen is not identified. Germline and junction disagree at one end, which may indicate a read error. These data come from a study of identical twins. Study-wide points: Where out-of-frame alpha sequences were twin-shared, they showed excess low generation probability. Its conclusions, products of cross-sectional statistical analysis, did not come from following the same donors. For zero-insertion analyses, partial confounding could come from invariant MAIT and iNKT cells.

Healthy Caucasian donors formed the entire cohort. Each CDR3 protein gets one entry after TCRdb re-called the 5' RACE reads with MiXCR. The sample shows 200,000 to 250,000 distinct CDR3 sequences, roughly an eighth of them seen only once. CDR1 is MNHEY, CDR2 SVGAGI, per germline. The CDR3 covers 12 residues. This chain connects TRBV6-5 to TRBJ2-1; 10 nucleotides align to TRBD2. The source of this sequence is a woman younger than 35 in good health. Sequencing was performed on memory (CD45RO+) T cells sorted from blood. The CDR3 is CGTSGNYNEQFF. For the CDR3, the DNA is TGCGGAACTAGCGGGAACTACAATGAGCAGTTCTTC.